This T cell receptor (beta chain) was captured by sequencing in a study of T cell responses to AZD1222 COVID-19 vaccine. Overall study: Samples with a second dose at about 4 or about 12 weeks were pooled together. Study results and limitations: The sample set comprised mostly white British donors with more females, and clonal diversity was possibly underestimated. Variant regions that are unmutated are reportedly the target of nearly half of spike-specific TCRs.

In germline, CDR1 is MGHRA, CDR2 YSYEKL. V lost 0 bases and J lost 5, with 7 bases in between. The CDR3 contains 13 residues. Using immunoSEQ multiplex PCR, the repertoire was profiled, and TCRdb retains in-frame clones only, with some absent. The table has roughly 150,000 clones, 85% to 90% seen once. Worth noting for this clone: Its target is unknown.

The sample in question was peripheral blood, obtained on day 0 of AZD1222 vaccination. This TCR was sampled from an adult in good health. The chain couples TRBV4-1 to TRBJ1-1; D unclear. CDR3 in amino acids: CASSQDPWTEAFF. In DNA form, the CDR3 reads TGCGCCAGCAGCCAAGATCCTTGGACTGAAGCTTTCTTT.